The present entry profiles one TCR beta chain with its context. Its antigen is undetermined. The authors' processing: After removing out-of-frame reads, millions of distinct TCRbeta sequences remained. Assay used: immunoSEQ multiplex PCR; TCRdb lists only in-frame clones, some missing. D and trimming were read from the DNA, whereas the V and J calls and clone size are those reported in that table. The table lists 70,000 or so clones, roughly three quarters of them singletons. This entry comes from a study of memory CD4+ T cells and cytomegalovirus serostatus. Study observations and caveats: Each of approximately 73 CMV-associated TCRbeta sequences occurred in one to five individuals.

The sort gate was single viable CD3+CD4+CD8-CD45RO+ cells for memory CD4+ T cells. The clonotype comes from an adult in good health and CMV-seropositive. Material for sequencing was memory CD4+ T cells from blood.

In DNA form, the CDR3 reads TGCGCCAGCAACCCCGTGGTAGCGGGGACCTACGAGCAGTACTTC. Its protein product is CASNPVVAGTYEQYF. The V call is TRBV5-1, the J call TRBJ2-7; 8 bases line up with TRBD2. Germline-derived CDR1 and CDR2 are SGHRS and YFSETQ. The V segment lost 6 bases and the J segment 2 bases; nucleotides outside the gene matches: 10. The CDR3 loop spans 15 amino acids.